These 18 T cell receptor beta chains share one sample of origin, sequenced in a study of cytomegalovirus exposure and HLA in healthy donors. PCR primers comprised 60 Vbeta and 13 Jbeta primers. TCRdb's copy holds only in-frame clones and misses some; the assay was immunoSEQ multiplex PCR. The sample holds under 150,000 clones; around three quarters are singletons and the top ten take over 2%. Sequenced material: PBMCs. The origin of the receptors is a man aged 40-55 years in good health and CMV-seronegative.

This chain links TRBV25-1 with TRBJ2-7; D uncertain. The CDR3 length is 14 residues. CDR1 is MGHDK, CDR2 SYGVNS, per germline. The germline V and J ends were trimmed by 2 bases and 5 bases, with 13 bases remaining between them. The CDR3 loop is CASSETPYEDEQYF. The CDR3, as DNA: TGTGCCAGCAGTGAAACCCCCTATGAGGACGAGCAGTACTTC.

The genes are TRBV5-1 and TRBJ1-1; D perhaps matches TRBD1 (5 bases). This CDR3 contains 18 residues. V was clipped by 0 bases and J by 4 bases, with 22 bases between them. The germline V gene has CDR1 SGHRS and CDR2 YFSETQ. CDR3 coding DNA: TGCGCCAGCAGCTTGGACGCGGGGGTGGGGGGACGGGGCACTGAAGCTTTCTTT. This sequence encodes CASSLDAGVGGRGTEAFF.

The gene calls are TRBV9 and TRBJ1-4, with D uncertain. The germline V gene has CDR1 SGDLS and CDR2 YYNGEE. V was pared by 0 bases and J by 5 bases, with 8 bases between. The CDR3 sequence is 14 residues long. The CDR3 DNA follows: TGTGCCAGCAGCGTAGGGGCACGGAATGAAAAACTGTTTTTT. Translating it yields CASSVGARNEKLFF.

V and J are TRBV9 and TRBJ2-3; D gene uncertain. Germline-derived CDR1 and CDR2 are SGDLS and YYNGEE. CDR3 length: 14 residues. Trimming pared 0 bases from V and 4 bases from J, leaving 9 bases between. In DNA, the CDR3 is TGTGCCAGCAGCGTAGACAGTACTTCAGATACGCAGTATTTT. This translates into CASSVDSTSDTQYF.

This clone was seen only once. The chain combines TRBV10-3 with TRBJ1-2, with TRBD1 matching over 7 bases. J was trimmed by 2 bases and V by 3 bases; bases with no gene match: 3. The CDR3 is made up of 14 amino acids. Germline-derived CDR1 and CDR2 are ENHRY and SYGVKD. The CDR3 DNA follows: TGTGCCATCAGTGAAGCAGGGGGAAACTATGGCTACACCTTC. Its protein product is CAISEAGGNYGYTF.

This sequence joins TRBV7-8 and TRBJ2-7; 12 bases agree with TRBD2. This CDR3 spans 15 amino acids. Trimming at V came to 0 bases and at J to 6 bases, leaving 3 bases not matched to a gene. Germline loops: CDR1 SGHVS, CDR2 FQNEAQ. CDR3 sequence: CASSLALAGGPEQYF. CDR3 bases: TGTGCCAGCAGCTTAGCGCTAGCGGGAGGGCCCGAGCAGTACTTC.

The chain is built from TRBV2 and TRBJ2-1, with a weak D call TRBD1 (7 bases). Germline loops: CDR1 SNHLY, CDR2 FYNNEI. V was trimmed by 8 bases and J by 7 bases, leaving 15 bases between them. This CDR3 has 13 amino acids. The CDR3 nucleotides read TGTGCCAGCGCAGACAGGGAGGAAAATGAGCAGTTCTTC. It yields the protein CASADREENEQFF. The variable domain in full, completed from reference TRBV2 and TRBJ2-1, reads EPEVTQTPSHQVTQMGQEVILRCVPISNHLYFYWYRQILGQKVEFLVSFYNNEISEKSEIFDDQFSVERPDGSNFTLKIRSTKLEDSAMYFCASADREENEQFFGPGTRLTVL.

The chain links TRBV5-1 to TRBJ2-7; D perhaps matches TRBD1 (5 bases). In germline, CDR1 is SGHRS, CDR2 YFSETQ. Deletions cut 0 bases from V and 6 bases from J, with 13 bases between. The CDR3 loop spans 14 amino acids. The CDR3 sequence: CASSLDQGVAEQYF. CDR3 sequence (DNA): TGCGCCAGCAGCTTGGACCAGGGCGTCGCCGAGCAGTACTTC. Variable domain in full (rest from reference TRBV5-1 and TRBJ2-7): KAGVTQTPRYLIKTRGQQVTLSCSPISGHRSVSWYQQTPGQGLQFLFEYFSETQRNKGNFPGRFSGRQFSNSRSEMNVSTLELGDSALYLCASSLDQGVAEQYFGPGTRLTVT.

The chain is built from TRBV5-1 and TRBJ1-1, with a tentative D call TRBD1 (6 bases). The germline V gene has CDR1 SGHRS and CDR2 YFSETQ. Between the trimmed V and J ends, which lost 2 bases and 1 base, there was a span of 21 bases. CDR3 length equals 18 residues. Written as DNA, the CDR3 is TGCGCCAGCAGCTTCGGGACATTCCCCCCCACCACGAACACTGAAGCTTTCTTT. Translating it yields CASSFGTFPPTTNTEAFF.

The chain employs TRBV2 and TRBJ2-2, with TRBD2 identical over 9 bases. After removal of 3 bases from V and 2 bases from J, the junction contained 4 bases not matched to a gene. CDR1 is SNHLY and CDR2 is FYNNEI in the germline V gene. CDR3 size: 16 residues. CDR3 sequence: CASSEERGDNTGELFF. CDR3 DNA: TGTGCCAGCAGTGAGGAGCGGGGGGACAACACCGGGGAGCTGTTTTTT.

The rearrangement uses TRBV2 and TRBJ2-1; no clear D. Germline values: CDR1 SNHLY, CDR2 FYNNEI. The CDR3 is 14 amino acids. The V end lost 6 bases, the J end lost 0 bases, and 9 bases lay between the germline ends. The CDR3 reads CASRAISSYNEQFF. DNA of the CDR3: TGTGCCAGCAGGGCCATAAGCTCCTACAATGAGCAGTTCTTC.

This clone was counted between two and nine times. The genes are TRBV28 and TRBJ1-2, with a tentative D call TRBD1 (6 bases). CDR3 length: 13 residues. The V and J ends lost 4 bases and 3 bases respectively, with 9 bases between them. Per germline, CDR1 MDHEN and CDR2 SYDVKM. The CDR3 nucleotides read TGTGCCAGCAGTTCAGGACAGTACTATGGCTACACCTTC. Translation gives CASSSGQYYGYTF.

The rearrangement joins TRBV10-1 to TRBJ2-3; the D gene is possibly TRBD2 (6 bases). CDR1 and CDR2 from the germline V gene are WNHNN and SYGVQD (reference sequence). This CDR3 is built from 14 residues. Trimming stripped 3 bases from V and 5 bases from J, with 12 bases between. In nucleotides, the CDR3 is TGCGCCAGCAGTGATATGCGCGGGGAAGATACGCAGTATTTT. Its protein product is CASSDMRGEDTQYF.

This chain joins TRBV5-4 and TRBJ1-6; possibly TRBD1 for D (5 bases). Germline V CDR1 and CDR2: SGHNT, YYREEE (reference sequence). Trimming left V 4 bases short and J 4 bases short, with 12 bases between. The CDR3 is made up of 15 amino acids. The CDR3, as DNA: TGTGCCAGCAGCCCCCAGGAGGGGTATAATTCACCCCTCCACTTT. Its translation: CASSPQEGYNSPLHF.

V gene TRBV29-1 combines with J gene TRBJ1-2, with TRBD1 as a possible D gene (6 bases). Germline V gives CDR1 SQVTM, CDR2 ANQGSEA. CDR3 length: 13 residues. V shed 6 bases and J shed 3 bases, with 14 bases lying between them. The CDR3 loop reads CSVGQSLDYGYTF. The DNA for the CDR3 is TGCAGCGTCGGACAGAGCCTCGACTATGGCTACACCTTC.

The chain is built from TRBV28 and TRBJ1-2, with D hard to call. CDR3 length equals 12 residues. V was trimmed by 5 bases and J by 5 bases, leaving 9 bases between them. The germline gives CDR1 MDHEN, CDR2 SYDVKM. The CDR3 loop reads CASSTAGYGYTF. The CDR3 nucleotides are TGTGCCAGCAGTACGGCCGGGTATGGCTACACCTTC.

The chain links TRBV30 to TRBJ2-1; D is undetermined. This CDR3 contains 11 residues. Trimming shortened V by 5 bases and J by 4 bases, and 6 bases separated the two germline ends. Germline CDR1 is GTSNPN and CDR2 is SVGIG (reference sequence). The CDR3 region is CAWLEYNEQFF. In DNA form, the CDR3 reads TGTGCCTGGCTCGAGTACAATGAGCAGTTCTTC.

The chain joins TRBV2 to TRBJ1-2; D ambiguous. This CDR3 contains 12 residues. Germline CDR1 is SNHLY and CDR2 is FYNNEI. Trimming shortened V by 4 bases and J by 5 bases, and 8 bases separated the two germline ends. CDR3 nucleotides: TGTGCCAGCAGTGGGGCAGAATATGGCTACACCTTC. Translated: CASSGAEYGYTF.